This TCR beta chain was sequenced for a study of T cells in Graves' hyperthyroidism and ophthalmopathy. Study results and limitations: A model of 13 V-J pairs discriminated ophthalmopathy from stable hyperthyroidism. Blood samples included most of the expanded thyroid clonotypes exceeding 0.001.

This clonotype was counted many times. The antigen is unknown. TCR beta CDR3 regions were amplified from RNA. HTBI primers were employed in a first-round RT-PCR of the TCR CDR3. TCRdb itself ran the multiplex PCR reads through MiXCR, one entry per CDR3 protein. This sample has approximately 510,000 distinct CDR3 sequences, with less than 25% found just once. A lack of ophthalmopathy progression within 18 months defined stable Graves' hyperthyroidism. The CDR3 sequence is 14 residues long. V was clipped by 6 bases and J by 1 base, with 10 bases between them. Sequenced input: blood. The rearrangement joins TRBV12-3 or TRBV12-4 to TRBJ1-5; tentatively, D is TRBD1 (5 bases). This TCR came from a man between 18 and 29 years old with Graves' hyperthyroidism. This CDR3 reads CASRWSGSNQPQHF. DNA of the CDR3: TGTGCCAGCAGATGGTCAGGGAGCAATCAGCCCCAGCATTTT.